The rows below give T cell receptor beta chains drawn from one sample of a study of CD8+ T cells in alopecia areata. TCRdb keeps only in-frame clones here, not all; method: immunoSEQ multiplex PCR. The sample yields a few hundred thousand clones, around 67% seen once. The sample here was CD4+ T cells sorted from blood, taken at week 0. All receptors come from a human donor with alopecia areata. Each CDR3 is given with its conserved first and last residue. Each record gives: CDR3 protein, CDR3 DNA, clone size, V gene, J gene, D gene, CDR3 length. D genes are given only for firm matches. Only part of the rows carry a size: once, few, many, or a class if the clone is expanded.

CDR3 protein: CASSWAGGNSPLHF
CDR3 DNA: TGTGCCAGCAGTTGGGCGGGTGGTAATTCACCCCTCCACTTT
clone size: NA
V gene: TRBV27
J gene: TRBJ1-6
D gene: NA
CDR3 length: 14

CDR3 protein: CAWSVVNEQFF
CDR3 DNA: TGTGCCTGGAGTGTCGTCAATGAGCAGTTCTTC
clone size: NA
V gene: TRBV30
J gene: TRBJ2-1
D gene: NA
CDR3 length: 11

CDR3 protein: CSVWTGGSNQPQHF
CDR3 DNA: TGCAGCGTCTGGACAGGGGGAAGCAATCAGCCCCAGCATTTT
clone size: NA
V gene: TRBV29-1
J gene: TRBJ1-5
D gene: TRBD1
CDR3 length: 14

CDR3 protein: CASSWGPGQGETQYF
CDR3 DNA: TGTGCCAGCAGCTGGGGACCGGGACAGGGGGAGACCCAGTACTTC
clone size: NA
V gene: TRBV5-5
J gene: TRBJ2-5
D gene: TRBD1
CDR3 length: 15

CDR3 protein: CASSLESYNSPLHF
CDR3 DNA: TGTGCCAGCTCACTAGAAAGCTATAATTCACCCCTCCACTTT
clone size: once
V gene: TRBV18
J gene: TRBJ1-6
D gene: NA
CDR3 length: 14

CDR3 protein: CSVQGVGTEAFF
CDR3 DNA: TGCAGCGTACAGGGGGTTGGCACTGAAGCTTTCTTT
clone size: NA
V gene: TRBV29-1
J gene: TRBJ1-1
D gene: TRBD1
CDR3 length: 12

CDR3 protein: CASRPRRDSGANVLTF
CDR3 DNA: TGTGCCAGCAGGCCAAGGCGGGACTCTGGGGCCAACGTCCTGACTTTC
clone size: few
V gene: TRBV7-9
J gene: TRBJ2-6
D gene: NA
CDR3 length: 16

CDR3 protein: CASNWLDSPLHF
CDR3 DNA: TGTGCCAGCAACTGGCTCGATTCACCCCTCCACTTT
clone size: NA
V gene: TRBV7-2
J gene: TRBJ1-6
D gene: NA
CDR3 length: 12

CDR3 protein: CASSFNRGRETQYF
CDR3 DNA: TGTGCCAGCAGCTTCAACAGGGGGCGAGAGACCCAGTACTTC
clone size: NA
V gene: TRBV7-2
J gene: TRBJ2-5
D gene: TRBD1
CDR3 length: 14

CDR3 protein: CSGVSFVDTEAFF
CDR3 DNA: TGCAGCGGTGTTAGCTTTGTGGACACTGAAGCTTTCTTT
clone size: few
V gene: TRBV29-1
J gene: TRBJ1-1
D gene: NA
CDR3 length: 13

CDR3 protein: CAWSATTTPRELFF
CDR3 DNA: TGTGCCTGGAGTGCTACAACCACACCCAGGGAGCTGTTTTTT
clone size: few
V gene: TRBV30
J gene: TRBJ2-2
D gene: NA
CDR3 length: 14

CDR3 protein: CASSQRLNQPQHF
CDR3 DNA: TGCGCCAGCAGCCAAAGGTTGAATCAGCCCCAGCATTTT
clone size: NA
V gene: TRBV4-3
J gene: TRBJ1-5
D gene: NA
CDR3 length: 13

CDR3 protein: CASSLKRGLTQPQHF
CDR3 DNA: TGTGCCAGCAGCTTGAAAAGGGGGCTGACTCAGCCCCAGCATTTT
clone size: NA
V gene: TRBV7-6
J gene: TRBJ1-5
D gene: TRBD1
CDR3 length: 15

CDR3 protein: CASSENGEAFF
CDR3 DNA: TGTGCCAGCAGTGAAAATGGGGAAGCTTTCTTT
clone size: few
V gene: TRBV2
J gene: TRBJ1-1
D gene: NA
CDR3 length: 11

CDR3 protein: CASSLAQEQFF
CDR3 DNA: TGCGCCAGCAGCTTGGCCCAGGAGCAGTTCTTC
clone size: few
V gene: TRBV5-1
J gene: TRBJ2-1
D gene: NA
CDR3 length: 11

CDR3 protein: CSVVGGTELTVLTF
CDR3 DNA: TGCAGCGTTGTGGGGGGCACGGAGCTTACCGTCCTGACTTTC
clone size: NA
V gene: TRBV29-1
J gene: TRBJ2-6
D gene: NA
CDR3 length: 14

CDR3 protein: CASSLARNTEAFF
CDR3 DNA: TGTGCTAGCAGCTTAGCCCGAAACACTGAAGCTTTCTTT
clone size: few
V gene: TRBV7-7
J gene: TRBJ1-1
D gene: NA
CDR3 length: 13